The sequence of this TCR beta chain was determined in a study of blood T cell repertoires in COVID-19. As for the study in general: Material from acute and convalescent COVID-19 was sourced from the United States, Italy and Spain. T cells, B-cell-depleted T cells, or PBMCs provided the cDNA or gDNA that served as material.

Original processing methods: Reference gene primer amplification gave nucleated cell count estimates. Method: immunoSEQ multiplex PCR; TCRdb's copy keeps in-frame clones and lacks some. V and J calls and clone size come straight from that table; D and trimming were deduced from the DNA. Seen here are around 140,000 clones, almost 85% observed once, and the top ten hold roughly 15%. The CDR3 loop spans 14 amino acids. Germline CDR1 SGHTA, CDR2 FQGTGA. With 5 bases removed from V and 5 bases from J, the gap between germline ends came to 10 bases. V and J are TRBV7-3 and TRBJ1-6; D is unresolved. The sequence was collected from a human donor with acute or convalescent COVID-19. The donor label of this sample is uncertain. Material: peripheral blood. CDR3 region: CASSTSQDNSPLHF. The CDR3 DNA sequence: TGTGCCAGCAGCACTAGCCAAGATAATTCACCCCTCCACTTT.